Below, 21 T cell receptor beta chains from the same sample are listed, as sequenced in a study of chemoradiotherapy in HPV16-positive cancers. Produced via immunoSEQ multiplex PCR; TCRdb's table is partial and in-frame only. Of under 70,000 clones in the sample, about 88% were seen once. The sample in question was blood, obtained from a patient who underwent chemoradiotherapy. These receptors all stem from a human donor with HPV-associated anogenital cancer.

CDR3 in DNA: TGTGCCAGCACCGACCCGGCCATGAACACTGAAGCTTTCTTT. Protein: CASTDPAMNTEAFF. The chain carries TRBV7-8 and TRBJ1-1; the D is unclear. From germline, CDR1 is SGHVS and CDR2 FQNEAQ. The CDR3 has 14 amino acids. The V and J ends lost 7 bases and 0 bases respectively, with 12 bases between them.

The chain joins TRBV7-2 to TRBJ2-3; a weak D match, TRBD1 (6 bases). The V end lost 4 bases, the J end lost 3 bases, and 14 bases lay between the germline ends. From germline, CDR1 is SGHTA and CDR2 FQGNSA. CDR3 size: 15 residues. The DNA of the CDR3 is TGTGCCAGCAGCTCAGTGGGGGCACGAACAGATACGCAGTATTTT. Residues: CASSSVGARTDTQYF.

V and J are TRBV21-1 and TRBJ2-7; TRBD1, the table's D call, lacks a check against the DNA. TRBV21-1 is annotated as a pseudogene. The CDR3 consists of 14 residues. The CDR3 loop is CASSKTGNPYEQYF. CDR3 DNA: TGTGCCAGCAGCAAGACAGGGAACCCCTACGAGCAGTACTTC.

This clone was seen only a few times. This chain links TRBV4-2 with TRBJ1-2; D call uncertain. V lost 0 bases and J 6 bases, leaving 14 bases between the germline ends. The CDR3 length is 15 residues. Germline lookup yields CDR1 LGHNA and CDR2 YNFKEQ. CDR3 sequence reads: CASSQDRKGNHGYTF. CDR3 bases: TGTGCCAGCAGCCAAGATCGAAAAGGGAACCATGGCTACACCTTC.

The table lists this clone with a count of one. Other DNA sequences in this sample translate to the same CDR3. The rearrangement uses TRBV5-1 and TRBJ2-2; 9 bases line up with TRBD1. V trimming: 1 base; J trimming: 7 bases; junction bases outside the gene matches: 5. Per germline, CDR1 SGHRS and CDR2 YFSETQ. This CDR3 spans 15 amino acids. CDR3 coding DNA: TGCGCCAGCAGCTTGTCACAGGGGGCGATCGGGGAGCTGTTTTTT. It specifies CASSLSQGAIGELFF.

The V call is TRBV6-5, the J call TRBJ1-4; D unclear. The CDR3 has 14 amino acids. The germline V gene encodes CDR1 MNHEY and CDR2 SVGAGI. The germline V and J ends were trimmed by 6 bases and 0 bases, with 8 bases remaining between them. The CDR3 loop reads CASRLHSTNEKLFF. The CDR3 coding sequence is TGTGCCAGCAGGCTGCACTCAACTAATGAAAAACTGTTTTTT.

V and J are TRBV10-1 and TRBJ1-3; no firm D call. The V gene lost 8 bases and the J gene lost 0 bases, with 11 bases spanning the gap. The CDR3 contains 14 residues. The germline V gene encodes CDR1 WNHNN and CDR2 SYGVQD (reference sequence). The CDR3 spells CASSRDSSGNTIYF. The DNA of the CDR3 is TGCGCCAGCTCAAGGGATTCCTCTGGAAACACCATATATTTT.

V gene TRBV6-6 combines with J gene TRBJ2-5, with 9 bases identical to TRBD2. The junction had 9 bases not matched to a gene; V was cut back by 5 bases and J by 5 bases. The CDR3 contains 15 residues. Germline values: CDR1 MNHNY, CDR2 SVGAGI (reference sequence). The CDR3 sequence is CASSPPGGGGETQYF. In DNA, the CDR3 is TGTGCCAGCAGTCCTCCTGGCGGGGGGGGTGAGACCCAGTACTTC.

The rearrangement uses TRBV7-2 and TRBJ1-5; D gene ambiguous. CDR1 is SGHTA and CDR2 is FQGNSA in the germline V gene. The V gene lost 1 base and the J gene lost 7 bases, with 11 bases spanning the gap. This CDR3 has 14 residues. CDR3 sequence (DNA): TGTGCCAGCAGCTTAGATGGAGGTACACAGCCCCAGCATTTT. Protein sequence: CASSLDGGTQPQHF.

The rearrangement links TRBV7-9 to TRBJ2-7; D may correspond to TRBD1 or TRBD2 (5 bases each). This CDR3 spans 14 amino acids. Germline CDR1 is SEHNR and CDR2 is FQNEAQ (reference sequence). V was clipped by 3 bases and J by 6 bases, with 15 bases between them. This CDR3 reads CASSFQGTAGEQYF. Here the CDR3 DNA reads TGTGCCAGCAGCTTTCAAGGGACCGCGGGCGAGCAGTACTTC.

The V gene is TRBV6-1, the J gene TRBJ2-1, with 7 bases that match TRBD1. The junction had 5 bases not matched to a gene; V was cut back by 3 bases and J by 6 bases. This CDR3 has 14 amino acids. Germline CDR1 reads MNHNS; CDR2 reads SASEGT. As DNA, the CDR3 is TGTGCCAGCAGTGACCTGACAGGGATCAATGAGCAGTTCTTC. As protein: CASSDLTGINEQFF.

This rearrangement joins TRBV4-2 to TRBJ2-4, with a weak D call TRBD2 (5 bases). The CDR3 has 15 amino acids. V was shortened by 3 bases and J by 0 bases, with 9 bases between the two germline ends. CDR1 and CDR2 from the germline V gene are LGHNA and YNFKEQ. The CDR3 reads CASSHPGSAKNIQYF. CDR3 DNA sequence: TGTGCCAGCAGCCACCCGGGGTCAGCCAAAAACATTCAGTACTTC.

The chain employs TRBV4-3 and TRBJ2-3; D gene ambiguous. Germline V gene sequence: CDR1 LGHNA, CDR2 YSLEER. Trimming cost V 0 bases and J 6 bases, with 10 bases left between them. The CDR3 has 14 residues. Here the CDR3 reads CASSQETVRDTQYF. The DNA for the CDR3 is TGCGCCAGCAGCCAAGAGACGGTACGGGATACGCAGTATTTT.

This clone was counted a few times. This chain connects TRBV27 to TRBJ2-1; D not certain. V was clipped by 8 bases and J by 0 bases, with 8 bases between them. The CDR3 runs 13 residues. The germline V gene has CDR1 MNHEY and CDR2 SMNVEV (reference sequence). The CDR3 region has the DNA TGTGCCAGCCGAGGCCTCTCCTACAATGAGCAGTTCTTC. Amino acid sequence: CASRGLSYNEQFF.

This chain uses TRBV7-3 with TRBJ2-5; no definite D call. The CDR3 length is 16 residues. Germline lookup yields CDR1 SGHTA and CDR2 FQGTGA. Trimming removed 1 base from V and 1 base from J, with 13 bases in between. The CDR3 is CASSLNRASGQETQYF. The CDR3 DNA follows: TGTGCCAGCAGCTTAAATAGGGCGTCAGGCCAAGAGACCCAGTACTTC.

The chain joins TRBV19 to TRBJ2-7; D not certain. CDR1 is LNHDA, CDR2 SQIVND, per germline (reference sequence). The length of the CDR3 is 14 residues. The ends were cut back, 3 bases at V and 3 bases at J, with 12 bases in the middle. CDR3 residues: CASSIEAQHYEQYF. CDR3 DNA: TGTGCCAGTAGTATCGAGGCACAGCACTACGAGCAGTACTTC.

This chain connects TRBV7-9 to TRBJ1-2; 7 nucleotides match TRBD1. Germline V gives CDR1 SEHNR, CDR2 FQNEAQ (reference sequence). With 1 base clipped from V and 5 bases from J, the junction kept 4 bases outside the gene matches. This CDR3 region has 14 residues. CDR3: CASSLVGGGYGYTF. The CDR3 region has the DNA TGTGCCAGCAGCTTAGTAGGGGGCGGGTATGGCTACACCTTC.

V and J are TRBV15 and TRBJ2-1; 13 bases are shared with TRBD2. With 4 bases clipped from V and 7 bases from J, the junction kept 1 base outside the gene matches. The CDR3 length is 14 residues. Germline V CDR1 and CDR2: LNHNV, YYDKDF (reference sequence). DNA for the CDR3: TGTGCCACCAGCATGACTAGCGGGAGGAATGAGCAGTTCTTC. Its translation: CATSMTSGRNEQFF.

The V and J genes are TRBV7-2 and TRBJ2-7; 8 bases match TRBD1. CDR3 length equals 15 residues. Germline CDR1 and CDR2: SGHTA and FQGNSA. The trim removed 3 bases at V and 1 base at J, leaving 5 bases unmatched. DNA of the CDR3: TGTGCCAGCAGCTTGGGACAGGTTGGGTCCTACGAGCAGTACTTC. Translation gives CASSLGQVGSYEQYF.

This chain joins TRBV7-2 and TRBJ2-2, with 8 nucleotides matching TRBD2. Trimming removed 5 bases from V and 5 bases from J; junction bases left unmatched: 7. The CDR3 runs 15 residues. Germline V CDR1 and CDR2: SGHTA, FQGNSA. The chain's CDR3 is CASSRSGIGTGELFF. DNA of the CDR3: TGTGCCAGCAGCCGTAGCGGGATCGGAACCGGGGAGCTGTTTTTT.

The V gene is TRBV4-2, the J gene TRBJ1-4; D possibly corresponds to TRBD1 (5 bases). Germline lookup yields CDR1 LGHNA and CDR2 YNFKEQ. The ends were cut back, 0 bases at V and 4 bases at J, with 9 bases in the middle. The CDR3 consists of 15 residues. As DNA, the CDR3 is TGTGCCAGCAGCCAAGATCGGGGGAGTAATGAAAAACTGTTTTTT. Translated, it gives CASSQDRGSNEKLFF.